Listed below are T cell receptor beta chains from one sample, sequenced in a study of T cell repertoires in cytomegalovirus infection. From the reads, TCRdb called clonotypes with MiXCR, one entry per CDR3 protein. The repertoire holds 750,000 to 950,000 distinct CDR3 sequences, with 25% to 30% as singletons. Antigen specificity for these receptors is unknown. Sequences were derived from cultured CD8+ T cells from PBMCs, sampled from culture after CMV antigen stimulation. These receptors were collected from a human donor in good health (CMV status not recorded). Some clones in this sample may be carry-over from other donors' samples. Each CDR3 is given with its conserved first and last residue. Fields, in order: V gene, clone size, J gene, D gene, CDR3 protein, CDR3 DNA. A D gene is named only where the DNA matches it firmly. Size values are once, few and many counts, or a class for expanded clones, and some rows have none.

v_call: TRBV24-1; clone_size: few; j_call: TRBJ1-2; d_call: .; cdr3_aa: CATSDDRLVGYTF; cdr3_nt: TGTGCCACCAGTGACGACAGGCTGGTTGGCTACACCTTC
v_call: TRBV2; clone_size: .; j_call: TRBJ2-5; d_call: TRBD1; cdr3_aa: CASSGPGQGSRETQYF; cdr3_nt: TGTGCCAGCAGTGGCCCGGGACAGGGGAGTAGGGAGACCCAGTACTTC
v_call: TRBV15; clone_size: few; j_call: TRBJ2-7; d_call: .; cdr3_aa: CATSRDSGLPYEQYF; cdr3_nt: TGTGCCACCAGCAGAGATTCCGGTCTCCCCTACGAGCAGTACTTC
v_call: TRBV6-1; clone_size: many; j_call: TRBJ1-1; d_call: TRBD1; cdr3_aa: CASSLTGGELAPTEAFF; cdr3_nt: TGTGCCAGCAGCTTAACAGGGGGCGAACTTGCCCCCACTGAAGCTTTCTTT
v_call: TRBV27; clone_size: .; j_call: TRBJ1-5; d_call: .; cdr3_aa: CASRAGGSYQPQHF; cdr3_nt: TGTGCCAGCAGGGCCGGAGGCAGCTATCAGCCCCAGCATTTT
v_call: TRBV4-3; clone_size: .; j_call: TRBJ2-1; d_call: .; cdr3_aa: CASSQVRGPTNEQFF; cdr3_nt: TGCGCCAGCAGCCAAGTACGGGGGCCCACCAATGAGCAGTTCTTC
v_call: TRBV15; clone_size: .; j_call: TRBJ2-7; d_call: .; cdr3_aa: CATSVGHEQYF; cdr3_nt: TGTGCCACCAGCGTAGGACACGAGCAGTACTTC
v_call: TRBV27; clone_size: .; j_call: TRBJ1-1; d_call: TRBD1; cdr3_aa: CASSVAGGFTEAFF; cdr3_nt: TGTGCCAGCAGCGTGGCAGGGGGATTTACTGAAGCTTTCTTT
v_call: TRBV4-1; clone_size: few; j_call: TRBJ2-6; d_call: TRBD1; cdr3_aa: CASSRGTAGGRLGANVLTF; cdr3_nt: TGCGCCAGCAGCCGAGGTACGGCAGGGGGTCGGCTGGGGGCCAACGTCCTGACTTTC
v_call: TRBV6-1; clone_size: few; j_call: TRBJ2-5; d_call: .; cdr3_aa: CASSDPLGGQETQYF; cdr3_nt: TGTGCCAGCAGTGATCCCCTAGGAGGGCAAGAGACCCAGTACTTC
v_call: TRBV19; clone_size: .; j_call: TRBJ2-1; d_call: .; cdr3_aa: CASSITGGDYNEQFF; cdr3_nt: TGTGCCAGTAGTATAACAGGGGGGGACTACAATGAGCAGTTCTTC
v_call: TRBV19; clone_size: .; j_call: TRBJ2-1; d_call: TRBD1; cdr3_aa: CATKVSPGTGRLNEQFF; cdr3_nt: TGTGCCACCAAAGTCTCACCCGGGACAGGGAGGCTGAATGAGCAGTTCTTC
v_call: TRBV10-3; clone_size: .; j_call: TRBJ2-5; d_call: .; cdr3_aa: CAISESGGAETQYF; cdr3_nt: TGTGCCATCAGTGAGTCTGGTGGGGCAGAGACCCAGTACTTC
v_call: TRBV6-6; clone_size: .; j_call: TRBJ1-1; d_call: .; cdr3_aa: CASSYSRQVLNTEAFF; cdr3_nt: TGTGCCAGCAGTTACTCCCGACAGGTCCTGAACACTGAAGCTTTCTTT
v_call: TRBV5-1; clone_size: .; j_call: TRBJ1-1; d_call: TRBD1; cdr3_aa: CASSRDRNMNTEAFF; cdr3_nt: TGCGCCAGCAGCAGGGACAGGAACATGAACACTGAAGCTTTCTTT
v_call: TRBV10-2; clone_size: .; j_call: TRBJ1-5; d_call: .; cdr3_aa: CASSELGGLRMPQHF; cdr3_nt: TGCGCCAGCAGTGAGTTGGGAGGTTTACGAATGCCCCAGCATTTT
v_call: TRBV6-5; clone_size: .; j_call: TRBJ1-5; d_call: TRBD1; cdr3_aa: CASSSDRVGNQPQHF; cdr3_nt: TGTGCCAGCAGTTCAGACAGGGTCGGAAATCAGCCCCAGCATTTT
v_call: TRBV27; clone_size: few; j_call: TRBJ1-2; d_call: .; cdr3_aa: CASSLSGGYYGYTF; cdr3_nt: TGTGCCAGCAGTTTATCAGGGGGTTACTATGGCTACACCTTC
v_call: TRBV7-9; clone_size: few; j_call: TRBJ1-2; d_call: TRBD1; cdr3_aa: CAWSGGTPKITNYGYTF; cdr3_nt: TGTGCCTGGTCAGGGGGGACACCCAAGATAACAAACTATGGCTACACCTTC
v_call: TRBV28; clone_size: .; j_call: TRBJ1-4; d_call: .; cdr3_aa: CASIPTGQLTNEKLFF; cdr3_nt: TGTGCCAGCATCCCAACAGGACAACTCACTAATGAAAAACTGTTTTTT
v_call: TRBV4-1; clone_size: .; j_call: TRBJ2-1; d_call: .; cdr3_aa: CASSQDEEGGSYNEQFF; cdr3_nt: TGTGCCAGCAGCCAAGATGAAGAGGGGGGTTCCTACAATGAGCAGTTCTTC
v_call: TRBV4-1; clone_size: .; j_call: TRBJ2-1; d_call: .; cdr3_aa: CASSQASGRLPLYNEQFF; cdr3_nt: TGCGCCAGCAGCCAAGCGTCCGGGCGGCTGCCCTTATACAATGAGCAGTTCTTC
v_call: TRBV4-1; clone_size: .; j_call: TRBJ1-5; d_call: TRBD1; cdr3_aa: CASSPGQGADQPQHF; cdr3_nt: TGCGCCAGCAGCCCGGGACAGGGGGCTGATCAGCCCCAGCATTTT
v_call: TRBV7-2; clone_size: many; j_call: TRBJ2-3; d_call: TRBD2; cdr3_aa: CASSPLQRGAGDTQYF; cdr3_nt: TGTGCCAGCAGCCCTCTTCAGCGGGGGGCGGGAGATACGCAGTATTTT
v_call: TRBV7-6; clone_size: .; j_call: TRBJ1-2; d_call: TRBD1; cdr3_aa: CASSPGQGSYYGYTF; cdr3_nt: TGTGCCAGCAGCCCCGGACAGGGTTCTTACTATGGCTACACCTTC
v_call: TRBV12-3/TRBV12-4; clone_size: few; j_call: TRBJ2-7; d_call: TRBD2; cdr3_aa: CASSLEGGGGYEQYF; cdr3_nt: TGTGCCAGCAGCCTGGAGGGCGGGGGTGGCTACGAGCAGTACTTC
v_call: TRBV28; clone_size: few; j_call: TRBJ1-4; d_call: .; cdr3_aa: CASRNRGGPDNEKLFF; cdr3_nt: TGTGCCAGCAGAAACAGAGGGGGACCGGATAATGAAAAACTGTTTTTT
v_call: TRBV11-2; clone_size: .; j_call: TRBJ2-7; d_call: TRBD2; cdr3_aa: CASSLPGGFYEQYF; cdr3_nt: TGTGCCAGCAGCTTACCGGGGGGGTTCTACGAGCAGTACTTC
v_call: TRBV14; clone_size: .; j_call: TRBJ2-2; d_call: .; cdr3_aa: CASSQDQRELTNTGELFF; cdr3_nt: TGTGCCAGCAGCCAAGATCAGAGGGAGCTTACGAACACCGGGGAGCTGTTTTTT
v_call: TRBV27; clone_size: .; j_call: TRBJ1-2; d_call: TRBD1; cdr3_aa: CASMAGTGVTPLYGYTF; cdr3_nt: TGTGCCAGCATGGCCGGGACAGGGGTTACCCCTCTATATGGCTACACCTTC
v_call: TRBV10-3; clone_size: .; j_call: TRBJ2-3; d_call: .; cdr3_aa: CAISEFHREADTQYF; cdr3_nt: TGTGCCATCAGTGAGTTCCACAGGGAGGCAGATACGCAGTATTTT
v_call: TRBV7-9; clone_size: .; j_call: TRBJ2-1; d_call: TRBD1; cdr3_aa: CASSDRDRVGNEQFF; cdr3_nt: TGTGCCAGCAGCGACCGGGACAGGGTGGGAAATGAGCAGTTCTTC
v_call: TRBV6-1; clone_size: .; j_call: TRBJ1-1; d_call: .; cdr3_aa: CASSEGRHQNTEAFF; cdr3_nt: TGTGCCAGCAGTGAAGGAAGACACCAGAACACTGAAGCTTTCTTT
v_call: TRBV4-1; clone_size: few; j_call: TRBJ2-5; d_call: TRBD2; cdr3_aa: CASSQESSGGQTQYF; cdr3_nt: TGCGCCAGCAGCCAAGAATCTAGCGGGGGACAGACCCAGTACTTC
v_call: TRBV7-4; clone_size: .; j_call: TRBJ2-1; d_call: .; cdr3_aa: CASSLGGGPLREQFF; cdr3_nt: TGTGCCAGCAGTTTGGGGGGGGGGCCCCTGAGGGAGCAGTTCTTC
v_call: TRBV28; clone_size: .; j_call: TRBJ2-2; d_call: .; cdr3_aa: CASSSYPRGSTGELFF; cdr3_nt: TGTGCCAGCAGTTCCTATCCTCGGGGGAGTACCGGGGAGCTGTTTTTT
v_call: TRBV27; clone_size: .; j_call: TRBJ2-1; d_call: .; cdr3_aa: CASSFLAGVDNEQFF; cdr3_nt: TGTGCCAGCAGTTTTCTCGCAGGGGTTGACAATGAGCAGTTCTTC
v_call: TRBV29-1; clone_size: .; j_call: TRBJ1-1; d_call: .; cdr3_aa: CSVGGTTNTEAFF; cdr3_nt: TGCAGCGTTGGAGGGACAACGAACACTGAAGCTTTCTTT
v_call: TRBV7-9; clone_size: .; j_call: TRBJ2-1; d_call: TRBD1; cdr3_aa: CASSPQGARYNEQFF; cdr3_nt: TGTGCCAGCAGCCCACAGGGGGCTCGGTACAATGAGCAGTTCTTC
v_call: TRBV2; clone_size: few; j_call: TRBJ2-7; d_call: .; cdr3_aa: CASSSTAFTYEQYF; cdr3_nt: TGTGCCAGCAGTAGTACCGCCTTTACCTACGAGCAGTACTTC
v_call: TRBV27; clone_size: .; j_call: TRBJ1-2; d_call: .; cdr3_aa: CASSFASNYGYTF; cdr3_nt: TGTGCCAGCAGTTTCGCATCTAACTATGGCTACACCTTC
v_call: TRBV6-1; clone_size: .; j_call: TRBJ1-2; d_call: .; cdr3_aa: CASSQTGASYLNYGYTF; cdr3_nt: TGTGCCAGCAGCCAGACAGGAGCCAGCTATCTTAACTATGGCTACACCTTC
v_call: TRBV5-4; clone_size: few; j_call: TRBJ2-7; d_call: .; cdr3_aa: CASSQIEPVEQYF; cdr3_nt: TGTGCCAGCAGCCAGATCGAGCCCGTCGAGCAGTACTTC
v_call: TRBV7-6; clone_size: few; j_call: TRBJ2-7; d_call: TRBD1; cdr3_aa: CASSFSPGQGAYEQYF; cdr3_nt: TGTGCCAGCAGCTTCTCGCCGGGACAGGGGGCCTACGAGCAGTACTTC
v_call: TRBV6-6; clone_size: .; j_call: TRBJ1-2; d_call: TRBD1; cdr3_aa: CASTYDRDGYTF; cdr3_nt: TGTGCCAGCACCTACGACAGGGATGGCTACACCTTC
v_call: TRBV7-8; clone_size: many; j_call: TRBJ2-1; d_call: .; cdr3_aa: CASSNRRVVPNNEQFF; cdr3_nt: TGTGCCAGCAGCAATCGGAGGGTTGTTCCGAACAATGAGCAGTTCTTC
v_call: TRBV20-1; clone_size: once; j_call: TRBJ2-3; d_call: .; cdr3_aa: CSARDETDEITDTQYF; cdr3_nt: TGCAGTGCTAGAGACGAAACGGATGAAATCACAGATACGCAGTATTTT
v_call: TRBV29-1; clone_size: .; j_call: TRBJ2-1; d_call: TRBD1; cdr3_aa: CSVPTGDEQFF; cdr3_nt: TGCAGCGTGCCCACAGGGGATGAGCAGTTCTTC
v_call: TRBV4-1; clone_size: .; j_call: TRBJ1-5; d_call: .; cdr3_aa: CASSASDWGNQPQHF; cdr3_nt: TGCGCCAGCAGCGCCAGTGACTGGGGAAATCAGCCCCAGCATTTT
v_call: TRBV7-9; clone_size: .; j_call: TRBJ2-2; d_call: TRBD1; cdr3_aa: CASSLAGTGDPGELFF; cdr3_nt: TGTGCCAGCAGCTTAGCAGGGACAGGGGATCCCGGGGAGCTGTTTTTT
v_call: TRBV28; clone_size: .; j_call: TRBJ1-4; d_call: .; cdr3_aa: CASSLPSASEKLFF; cdr3_nt: TGTGCCAGCAGTTTACCTTCGGCGTCAGAAAAACTGTTTTTT
v_call: TRBV4-1; clone_size: few; j_call: TRBJ2-5; d_call: .; cdr3_aa: CASSQKGSSSKETQYF; cdr3_nt: TGTGCCAGCAGCCAAAAGGGCAGTAGCTCCAAAGAGACCCAGTACTTC
v_call: TRBV7-8; clone_size: many; j_call: TRBJ2-1; d_call: .; cdr3_aa: CASSLNRRVLNEQFF; cdr3_nt: TGTGCCAGCAGCCTAAACAGGAGGGTTCTAAATGAGCAGTTCTTC
v_call: TRBV11-3; clone_size: .; j_call: TRBJ2-7; d_call: .; cdr3_aa: CASSSNDGTYEQYF; cdr3_nt: TGTGCCAGCAGCTCCAACGACGGGACCTACGAGCAGTACTTC
v_call: TRBV12-3/TRBV12-4; clone_size: .; j_call: TRBJ1-5; d_call: .; cdr3_aa: CASSFGGGKPQHF; cdr3_nt: TGTGCCAGCAGTTTCGGGGGGGGGAAGCCCCAGCATTTT
v_call: TRBV2; clone_size: few; j_call: TRBJ2-7; d_call: TRBD1; cdr3_aa: CASSDSLDRTSYEQYF; cdr3_nt: TGTGCCAGCAGTGATTCGTTGGACAGGACCTCCTACGAGCAGTACTTC
v_call: TRBV27; clone_size: once; j_call: TRBJ2-6; d_call: .; cdr3_aa: CASSSRQYSGANVLTF; cdr3_nt: TGTGCCAGCAGTTCCCGACAGTACTCTGGGGCCAACGTCCTGACTTTC
v_call: TRBV24-1; clone_size: few; j_call: TRBJ2-3; d_call: TRBD1; cdr3_aa: CATSASTGSATDTQYF; cdr3_nt: TGTGCCACCAGTGCTTCGACAGGGAGTGCCACAGATACGCAGTATTTT